One and the same sample provided the 4 T cell receptor beta chains below, sequenced in a study of OX40 agonist ivuxolimab in advanced cancers. Clones were sequenced by immunoSEQ multiplex PCR, and TCRdb holds only the in-frame ones, with some missing. The sample shows 60,000 to 85,000 clones, roughly four fifths of them seen only once. This sample comprised CD4+ or CD8+ T cells sorted from blood, obtained in a trial of the OX40 agonist ivuxolimab. The receptors were gathered from an adult with an advanced solid tumor such as melanoma, head and neck, liver or kidney cancer.

On this clone: Additional DNA sequences in this sample encode the identical CDR3. The rearrangement joins TRBV28 to TRBJ1-3, with TRBD1 identical over 9 bases. Germline CDR1 reads MDHEN; CDR2 reads SYDVKM. The trim removed 6 bases at V and 2 bases at J, leaving 5 bases unmatched. The CDR3 has 15 amino acids. CDR3 nucleotides: TGTGCCAGCAGCCCCGACAGGGGGGCTGGAAACACCATATATTTT. Translating it yields CASSPDRGAGNTIYF.

The table lists this clone with many counts. This chain links TRBV10-1 with TRBJ2-1; tentatively, D is TRBD2 (7 bases). Looked up from germline, CDR1 is WNHNN and CDR2 is SYGVQD (reference sequence). With 2 bases removed from V and 9 bases from J, the gap between germline ends came to 14 bases. CDR3 length equals 14 residues. This CDR3 reads CASSERGGRSEQFF. In DNA form, the CDR3 reads TGCGCCAGCAGTGAGAGGGGGGGGCGTAGTGAGCAGTTCTTC.

The count of this clone is one. In DNA, the CDR3 is TGTGCCAGTACACAGGACGGAACAGATACGCAGTATTTT. Its translation: CASTQDGTDTQYF. The rearrangement links TRBV19 to TRBJ2-3; tentatively, D is TRBD1 (5 bases). The germline V and J ends were trimmed by 7 bases and 3 bases, with 11 bases remaining between them. Germline CDR1 reads LNHDA; CDR2 reads SQIVND (reference sequence). The length of the CDR3 is 13 residues.

The gene calls are TRBV9 and TRBJ2-2; no reliable D call. The germline V gene encodes CDR1 SGDLS and CDR2 YYNGEE. The V and J ends lost 3 bases and 0 bases respectively, with 6 bases between them. The CDR3 consists of 14 residues. The CDR3 coding sequence is TGTGCCAGCAGCGGACTTACGAACACCGGGGAGCTGTTTTTT. Amino acids: CASSGLTNTGELFF.